One sample yielded the 21 T cell receptor beta chains listed below, sequenced in a study of T-cell reconstitution after alpha-beta-depleted transplantation in children. The library targeted TCRbeta and was prepared with unique molecular identifiers. TCRdb recomputed calls from the PCR reads with MiXCR, one row per CDR3 protein. The sample has fewer than 550,000 distinct CDR3 sequences, about 11% seen once. The material sequenced was PBMCs, taken before TCRalphabeta/CD19-depleted stem cell transplant. These receptors were taken from a child aged 2-15 years with inherited bone marrow failure, due to receive a stem cell transplant.

This rearrangement joins TRBV5-1 to TRBJ2-7; 7 nucleotides align to TRBD2. Germline V CDR1 and CDR2: SGHRS, YFSETQ. V lost 4 bases, J lost 4 bases, and 20 bases stayed unmatched. The CDR3 totals 18 residues. The CDR3 sequence is CASSTHGLVGDPDYEQYF. The CDR3 nucleotides are TGCGCCAGCAGCACCCACGGACTAGTGGGAGATCCTGATTACGAGCAGTACTTC.

This clonotype was recorded many times. The V call is TRBV29-1, the J call TRBJ2-3, with unresolved D. V lost 3 bases to trimming and J lost 2 bases, with 6 bases between them. CDR3 length: 12 amino acids. Germline V gives CDR1 SQVTM, CDR2 ANQGSEA. CDR3: CSVEAATDTQYF. The DNA of the CDR3 is TGCAGCGTTGAGGCGGCCACAGATACGCAGTATTTT.

Ten or more counts support this clonotype. The chain employs TRBV10-3 and TRBJ2-3; D gene uncertain. CDR3 length: 14 residues. V was cut by 6 bases and J by 2 bases, with 12 bases left in between. Looked up from germline, CDR1 is ENHRY and CDR2 is SYGVKD. CDR3 nucleotides: TGTGCCATCAGGGGCCTAACCTTCACAGATACGCAGTATTTT. Translation: CAIRGLTFTDTQYF.

This clonotype occurred a few times. This chain uses TRBV30 with TRBJ2-7, with a weak D call TRBD2 (5 bases). The CDR3 is made up of 15 amino acids. The V end was cut by 0 bases, the J end by 5 bases, with 17 bases between. Germline lookup yields CDR1 GTSNPN and CDR2 SVGIG (reference sequence). CDR3 coding DNA: TGTGCCTGGAGTGTCATGTTCCTCGGAGGCGACGAGCAGTACTTC. This translates into CAWSVMFLGGDEQYF. Looking up the rest from reference TRBV30 and TRBJ2-7 gives the full variable domain: SQTIHQWPATLVQPVGSPLSLECTVEGTSNPNLYWYRQAAGRGLQLLFYSVGIGQISSEVPQNLSASRPQDRQFILSSKKLLLSDSGFYLCAWSVMFLGGDEQYFGPGTRLTVT.

There are many counts of this clonotype. V and J are TRBV7-8 and TRBJ2-5; 7 bases align to TRBD1. J gave up 0 bases and V 5 bases, and 12 bases lay outside the gene matches. This CDR3 comprises 17 residues. Germline V gene data show CDR1 as SGHVS and CDR2 as FQNEAQ. The CDR3 loop reads CASSHHRGGRDQETQYF. Written as DNA, the CDR3 is TGTGCCAGCAGCCATCACAGGGGCGGCAGGGACCAAGAGACCCAGTACTTC.

The V gene is TRBV9, the J gene TRBJ2-5; maybe TRBD2 (6 bases). Trimming shortened V by 0 bases and J by 5 bases, and 11 bases separated the two germline ends. This CDR3 spans 14 amino acids. Germline loops: CDR1 SGDLS, CDR2 YYNGEE. The CDR3 here is CASSVASGGETQYF. CDR3 in DNA: TGTGCCAGCAGCGTAGCGAGTGGGGGGGAGACCCAGTACTTC.

This clonotype was seen at least ten times. This chain uses TRBV7-2 with TRBJ2-5, with D uncertain. The CDR3 consists of 13 residues. V was shortened by 1 base and J by 6 bases, with 9 bases between the two germline ends. CDR1 is SGHTA and CDR2 is FQGNSA in the germline V gene. CDR3 in amino acids: CASSLVGIQTQYF. CDR3 DNA sequence: TGTGCCAGCAGCTTAGTCGGAATTCAGACCCAGTACTTC.

This clonotype was found a few times. The genes are TRBV7-6 and TRBJ1-2; D call uncertain. Looked up from germline, CDR1 is SGHVS and CDR2 is FNYEAQ. The CDR3 spans 15 residues. The germline V and J ends were trimmed by 5 bases and 4 bases, with 17 bases remaining between them. The CDR3 here is CASSPMRDPGYGYTF. In nucleotides, the CDR3 is TGTGCCAGCAGCCCTATGAGAGATCCGGGCTATGGCTACACCTTC.

A note on this clonotype: A much larger clone differs by one base, so this may be a read error. The chain recombines TRBV12-3 or TRBV12-4 with TRBJ1-5; D is ambiguous. The length of the CDR3 is 17 residues. CDR3 sequence (DNA): TGTGCCGGCAGTTTAGCCCGGGCCGAGTTTGCCAATCAGCCCCAGCATTTT. Amino acid sequence: CAGSLARAEFANQPQHF.

This clonotype has ten or more counts. The chain uses TRBV6-2 or TRBV6-3 and TRBJ2-1; no clear D. This CDR3 is built from 13 residues. Trimming took 6 bases from V and 5 from J, leaving 11 bases between them. Germline CDR1 is MNHEY and CDR2 is SVGEGT. The chain's CDR3 is CASSGPRNNEQFF. The DNA for the CDR3 is TGTGCCAGCAGCGGACCAAGAAACAATGAGCAGTTCTTC.

This clonotype was detected a few times. The chain is built from TRBV5-1 and TRBJ1-1, with 8 bases aligning to TRBD1. Germline-derived CDR1 and CDR2 are SGHRS and YFSETQ. There are 17 residues in the CDR3. The V gene end was trimmed by 1 base and the J gene end by 5 bases; junction bases not matched to a gene: 13. The CDR3 spells CASSLNRQGARMTEAFF. The CDR3 DNA follows: TGCGCCAGCAGCTTGAACCGCCAGGGGGCAAGGATGACTGAAGCTTTCTTT.

The V call is TRBV28, the J call TRBJ1-5, with D possibly being TRBD1 (5 bases). Trimming shortened V by 6 bases and J by 5 bases, and 14 bases separated the two germline ends. Per germline, CDR1 MDHEN and CDR2 SYDVKM. The CDR3 loop spans 14 amino acids. This CDR3 is CASSPIMGDQPQHF. CDR3 nucleotide sequence: TGTGCCAGCAGCCCGATCATGGGGGATCAGCCCCAGCATTTT. Full variable domain (remainder filled in from reference TRBV28 and TRBJ1-5): DVKVTQSSRYLVKRTGEKVFLECVQDMDHENMFWYRQDPGLGLRLIYFSYDVKMKEKGDIPEGYSVSREKKERFSLILESASTNQTSMYLCASSPIMGDQPQHFGDGTRLSIL.

This clonotype was seen ten or more times. The rearrangement uses TRBV29-1 and TRBJ2-7, with 10 positions matching TRBD1. CDR1 and CDR2 from the germline V gene are SQVTM and ANQGSEA. This CDR3 is 15 amino acids long. Trimming at V came to 4 bases and at J to 3 bases, leaving 9 bases not matched to a gene. This CDR3 is CSVVGVRDRGYEQYF. In nucleotides, the CDR3 is TGCAGCGTTGTCGGTGTACGGGACAGGGGCTACGAGCAGTACTTC.

This CDR3 reads CASTTSWGYYNEQFF. The CDR3 nucleotides are TGCGCCAGCACCACAAGTTGGGGTTACTACAATGAGCAGTTCTTC. The rearrangement links TRBV5-1 to TRBJ2-1, with unresolved D. The CDR3 extends over 15 amino acids. The V end was cut by 6 bases, the J end by 3 bases, with 16 bases between. The germline gives CDR1 SGHRS, CDR2 YFSETQ.

As for this clonotype: This may arise from a read error, as a much more abundant clone is one base away. J is TRBJ2-1 and V is TRBV27; D gene uncertain. Trimming cost V 5 bases and J 5 bases, with 19 bases left between them. This CDR3 is 16 amino acids long. CDR1 and CDR2 from the germline V gene are MNHEY and SMNVEV (reference sequence). The CDR3 DNA reads as TGTGCCAGCAGTAGCTCCTTGGCGGTCCATGACAATGAGCAGTTCTTC. This codes for CASSSSLAVHDNEQFF.

This clonotype occurred many times. The CDR3 reads CSADPGQGPYEQYF. The CDR3 nucleotides read TGCAGTGCTGACCCGGGACAGGGACCCTACGAGCAGTACTTC. The chain carries TRBV20-1 and TRBJ2-7, with 9 bases matching TRBD1. J gave up 2 bases and V 5 bases, and 7 bases lay outside the gene matches. The germline V gene has CDR1 DFQATT and CDR2 SNEGSKA (reference sequence). The CDR3 is 14 residues long.

There are many counts of this clonotype. The chain couples TRBV6-5 to TRBJ2-3, with 11 bases identical to TRBD2. After removal of 4 bases from V and 5 bases from J, the junction contained 8 bases not matched to a gene. The CDR3 runs to 16 residues. In germline, CDR1 is MNHEY, CDR2 SVGAGI. CDR3 bases: TGTGCCAGCAGTTTCCGTAGCGGGAGGGAGGGAGATACGCAGTATTTT. This codes for CASSFRSGREGDTQYF.

This clonotype was counted at least ten times. V usage is TRBV20-1 and J usage is TRBJ2-2; D is unresolved. Germline V lookup: CDR1 DFQATT, CDR2 SNEGSKA (reference sequence). Trimming removed 0 bases from V and 0 bases from J, with 11 bases in between. The CDR3 loop spans 16 amino acids. The CDR3 sequence is CSARDPAHANTGELFF. CDR3 nucleotide sequence: TGCAGTGCTAGAGATCCCGCCCATGCGAACACCGGGGAGCTGTTTTTT.

This clonotype was recorded many times. The chain links TRBV7-9 to TRBJ2-5, with D unclear. CDR3 length: 12 amino acids. Trimming pared 5 bases from V and 5 bases from J, leaving 9 bases between. The germline CDR1 and CDR2 sequences are SEHNR and FQNEAQ (reference sequence). Here the CDR3 DNA reads TGTGCCAGCAGCCCGGGCACGGAGACCCAGTACTTC. Its protein product is CASSPGTETQYF.

At least ten counts were recorded for this clonotype. J is TRBJ2-3 and V is TRBV10-3, with 12 nucleotides matching TRBD2. CDR3 length: 16 residues. CDR1 is ENHRY, CDR2 SYGVKD, per germline. With 6 bases clipped from V and 1 base from J, the junction kept 5 bases outside the gene matches. CDR3 in DNA: TGTGCCATCAGCCGACTAGCGGGAGAGGGCACAGATACGCAGTATTTT. Residues: CAISRLAGEGTDTQYF.

This clonotype was counted at least ten times. One end of the junction varies from germline; a read error may be responsible. The chain recombines TRBV7-7 with TRBJ2-2; tentative D call: TRBD2 (5 bases). The CDR3 spans 15 residues. CDR1 is SSHAT and CDR2 is FNYEAQ in the germline V gene (reference sequence). CDR3 nucleotide sequence: TGTGCTAGCAGCTTAGCGCCTCAGAACACCGGGGAGCTGTTTTTT. Translation gives CASSLAPQNTGELFF.